The entry below describes one TCR beta chain. Its antigen is unknown. Use of 60 Vbeta and 13 Jbeta primers characterized the PCR. Repertoires were generated with immunoSEQ multiplex PCR, while TCRdb's copy carries only in-frame clones and drops some. The repertoire holds about 190,000 clones, with 86% as singletons. Germline CDR1 reads WSHSY; CDR2 reads SAAADI. The CDR3 is 12 amino acids. Between the trimmed V and J ends, which lost 8 bases and 3 bases, there was a span of 9 bases. This sample was included in a study of cytomegalovirus exposure and HLA in healthy donors. Study results and caveats: Excluded: some indistinguishable V segments such as TRBV6-2 and TRBV6-3.

The chain has TRBV10-2 and TRBJ2-3; TRBD2 might be the D (6 bases). Sequenced: PBMCs. The clonotype originates from a woman aged 25 to 45 in good health and CMV-seronegative. Here the CDR3 reads CASSGLTDTQYF. The CDR3 nucleotides are TGCGCCAGCTCGGGACTGACAGATACGCAGTATTTT.